The rows below give T cell receptor beta chains drawn from one sample of a study of monozygotic twins with inflammatory bowel disease. TCRdb reworked the 5' RACE reads into one entry per CDR3 protein, no DNA. This sample's table has over 150,000 distinct CDR3 sequences. The sample consisted of blood. These receptors all stem from a human donor with ulcerative colitis or Crohn's disease, or a healthy co-twin of an affected twin (not recorded which). CDR3s include the opening cysteine and the closing phenylalanine or tryptophan.

j_call	v_call	cdr3_aa
TRBJ2-3	TRBV19	CATALAGRMTDTQYF
TRBJ2-3	TRBV10-3	CAISEADSFAPDTQYF
TRBJ2-2	TRBV4-3	CASSQGPDTGELFF
TRBJ2-1	TRBV4-3	CASSQEMSSYNEQFF
TRBJ1-2	TRBV5-1	CASSLETYAGYGYTF
TRBJ2-7	TRBV20-1	CSASALSGSYEQYF
TRBJ1-5	TRBV5-6	CASSLAGYNQPQHF
TRBJ2-1	TRBV7-9	CASSLAGDNEQFF
TRBJ1-4	TRBV1	CTSRKDRDRWEKLFF
TRBJ2-1	TRBV6-6	CATHTWTSGNEQFF
TRBJ1-1	TRBV24-1	CATSATRNTEAFF
TRBJ2-2	TRBV5-1	CASSKQGARAGELFF
TRBJ1-2	TRBV4-2	CASRSGTGVGARGYTF
TRBJ2-2	TRBV10-2	CASSKGLVSGELFF
TRBJ2-3	TRBV12-3/TRBV12-4	CASSPSGTASADTQYF
TRBJ1-3	TRBV19	CASSITANPAANTIYF
TRBJ1-2	TRBV12-3/TRBV12-4	CASSSWTVINYGYTF
TRBJ1-2	TRBV14	CASSQYEGDYGYTF
TRBJ2-3	TRBV7-7	CASSLQPGNADTQYF
TRBJ1-5	TRBV25-1	CASSPGGGFQPQHF
TRBJ2-1	TRBV27	CASRPAGAVYEQFF
TRBJ2-1	TRBV20-1	CSARKTAVPYNEQFF
TRBJ1-6	TRBV7-2	CASSPRDRIDSPLHF
TRBJ2-1	TRBV11-2	CASSLGIRPSGSGGPYNEQFF
TRBJ1-1	TRBV20-1	CRGQQNTEAFF
TRBJ2-1	TRBV5-1	CASSLGDSGENEQFF
TRBJ1-4	TRBV29-1	CSARRGGQGSSGEKLFF
TRBJ2-1	TRBV20-1	CSARAAGAGYEQFF
TRBJ1-5	TRBV12-3/TRBV12-4	CASRKRTNQPQHF
TRBJ1-2	TRBV3-1	CASSQEVYQGPGGYTF
TRBJ2-7	TRBV28	CASSSNYEQYF
TRBJ2-3	TRBV7-6	CASSLEVGGGVDTQYF
TRBJ2-2	TRBV6-1	CARGTSGGAVDTGELFF
TRBJ2-1	TRBV5-6	CASNFVDREWNEQFF
TRBJ2-5	TRBV28	CASSLGRTLTQYF
TRBJ1-5	TRBV20-1	CSADIRGRNQPQHF
TRBJ2-5	TRBV24-1	CATSDDRQDQETQYF
TRBJ2-3	TRBV11-2	CATARDQITDTQYF
TRBJ2-7	TRBV6-2/TRBV6-3	CASRARDYEQYF
TRBJ1-2	TRBV7-9	CASSLGPAGSLHGYTF
TRBJ1-1	TRBV12-3/TRBV12-4	CASSLGTGGAFF